The TCR beta chain under discussion was sequenced for a study of blood T cell repertoires in COVID-19. Turning to the study itself: The samples span acute and convalescent COVID-19 from the United States, Italy and Spain. T cells, B-cell-depleted T cells, or PBMCs provided the cDNA or gDNA that served as material.

V dropped 3 bases and J dropped 0; count of bases not matched to a gene: 10. Germline assignment: CDR1 SGHTA and CDR2 FQGNSA. CDR3 size: 18 residues. Under the authors' procedure: The authors estimated nucleated cell counts from reference gene primer amplification. Some clones are missing from TCRdb's copy, which holds only in-frame ones; the method was immunoSEQ multiplex PCR. V and J calls and clone size are copied from that table; D and trimming were computed from the DNA. Of around 150,000 clones in the sample, about four fifths were seen once. Sequencing used peripheral blood. The TCR sequence derives from a human donor in a cohort sampled during active COVID-19. V and J are TRBV7-2 and TRBJ2-5, with 10 bases identical to TRBD2. CDR3 region: CASSFSVAGGFYQETQYF. DNA of the CDR3: TGTGCCAGCAGCTTCTCGGTAGCGGGGGGTTTTTACCAAGAGACCCAGTACTTC.